Below are 15 T cell receptor beta chains sequenced from a single sample in a study of Graves' ophthalmopathy and Graves' hyperthyroidism. RNA transcripts provided the template for amplifying TCR beta CDR3 regions. First-round RT-PCR used HTBI primers; second-round multiplex PCR followed. Using its own MiXCR run on the multiplex PCR reads, TCRdb lists one record per CDR3 protein. The sample has roughly 1.1 million distinct CDR3 sequences; 35% to 45% are singletons. The sequenced sample was peripheral blood or thyroid tissue (not recorded which). The receptors were sampled from an adult man with Graves' hyperthyroidism.

V and J are TRBV7-2 and TRBJ2-2, with 14 bases matching TRBD2. With V trimmed by 5 bases and J by 7 bases, 6 bases remained unmatched. The CDR3 consists of 16 residues. CDR1 is SGHTA and CDR2 is FQGNSA in the germline V gene. The CDR3: CASSARLAGGIGELFF. DNA of the CDR3: TGTGCCAGCAGCGCGAGACTAGCGGGAGGGATCGGGGAGCTGTTTTTT.

The V and J genes are TRBV29-1 and TRBJ1-2; D is ambiguous. The CDR3 totals 13 residues. Germline V CDR1 and CDR2: SQVTM, ANQGSEA. V gave up 5 bases and J gave up 4 bases, with 14 bases separating them. The CDR3 DNA follows: TGCAGCGTTTCTGCGGGAGAATTCTATGGCTACACCTTC. It specifies CSVSAGEFYGYTF.

The chain recombines TRBV29-1 with TRBJ2-7; D is possibly TRBD1 or TRBD2 (5 bases each). Per the germline V gene, CDR1 is SQVTM and CDR2 is ANQGSEA. The V end was cut by 5 bases, the J end by 0 bases, with 11 bases between. The CDR3 spans 13 residues. DNA for the CDR3: TGCAGCGTTCGGGGCACCAACTCCTACGAGCAGTACTTC. Protein sequence: CSVRGTNSYEQYF.

The chain recombines TRBV10-3 with TRBJ2-7; D remains ambiguous. V dropped 6 bases and J dropped 2 bases, with 11 bases sitting between them. Germline values: CDR1 ENHRY, CDR2 SYGVKD. This CDR3 contains 13 residues. CDR3 residues: CAISRLAAYEQYF. The CDR3 DNA reads as TGTGCCATCAGCAGATTAGCCGCCTACGAGCAGTACTTC.

The chain has TRBV2 and TRBJ2-5; possible D gene TRBD2, 6 bases. The CDR3 sequence is 15 residues long. The V and J ends lost 6 bases and 4 bases respectively, with 18 bases between them. Germline lookup yields CDR1 SNHLY and CDR2 FYNNEI. The DNA of the CDR3 is TGTGCCAGCAGCGTTCTTGGAGGGGACCGAGAGACCCAGTACTTC. It encodes CASSVLGGDRETQYF.

The chain links TRBV2 to TRBJ2-7; TRBD2 might be the D (6 bases). The V and J ends lost 7 bases and 6 bases respectively, with 19 bases between them. CDR3 length: 14 amino acids. Per germline, CDR1 SNHLY and CDR2 FYNNEI. CDR3 DNA sequence: TGTGCCAGCACTGGGAGGCTTCGAGCCCCCGAGCAGTACTTC. Translation gives CASTGRLRAPEQYF.

In this sample, this clonotype turned up a few times. The rearrangement uses TRBV6-6 and TRBJ2-7; tentative D call: TRBD1 (6 bases). Germline V gene lookup returns CDR1 MNHNY and CDR2 SVGAGI (reference sequence). The CDR3 spans 15 residues. V was clipped by 6 bases and J by 7 bases, with 22 bases between them. The CDR3 DNA reads TGTGCCAGCAGAATAACAAGACCAACAGGGATGGAGCAGTACTTC. It is translated as CASRITRPTGMEQYF.

The chain is built from TRBV29-1 and TRBJ2-6, with 11 bases that match TRBD1. CDR1 SQVTM and CDR2 ANQGSEA come from the germline V gene. This CDR3 region has 16 residues. V lost 7 bases and J lost 4; bases outside the gene matches: 9. DNA of the CDR3: TGCAGCGGCCCAGACGGACAGGGGGCAGGGGCCAACGTCCTGACTTTC. Translating it yields CSGPDGQGAGANVLTF.

This clonotype came up many times. This chain connects TRBV20-1 to TRBJ1-6; D is perhaps TRBD1 (5 bases). This CDR3 is built from 14 residues. Germline CDR1 reads DFQATT; CDR2 reads SNEGSKA (reference sequence). The V end was cut by 0 bases, the J end by 14 bases, with 17 bases between. The CDR3 here is CSARDGRGYSSLHF. The CDR3 region has the DNA TGCAGTGCTAGAGACGGCCGGGGGTATTCGTCCCTCCACTTT.

The sample holds many counts of this clonotype. The chain employs TRBV14 and TRBJ2-7; D is ambiguous. Germline V gene data show CDR1 as SGHDN and CDR2 as FVKESK. CDR3 length: 14 residues. Trimming cost V 0 bases and J 2 bases, with 8 bases left between them. DNA of the CDR3: TGTGCCAGCAGCCAAGATCATGATCCCTACGAGCAGTACTTC. Its translation: CASSQDHDPYEQYF.

This chain links TRBV9 with TRBJ1-6; D call uncertain. Trimming shortened V by 0 bases and J by 10 bases, and 11 bases separated the two germline ends. This CDR3 comprises 14 residues. Per the germline V gene, CDR1 is SGDLS and CDR2 is YYNGEE. CDR3 sequence: CASSVDERNSPLHF. The CDR3 coding sequence is TGTGCCAGCAGCGTAGACGAGAGAAACTCACCCCTCCACTTT.

This clonotype appeared many times. This rearrangement joins TRBV12-3 or TRBV12-4 to TRBJ2-5; TRBD1 might be the D (6 bases). This CDR3 contains 14 residues. V lost 6 bases to trimming and J lost 0 bases, with 11 bases between them. This CDR3 is CASSSRDNQETQYF. CDR3 bases: TGTGCCAGCAGCTCCAGGGACAACCAAGAGACCCAGTACTTC.

This clonotype was observed many times. The chain recombines TRBV15 with TRBJ1-5, with 8 nucleotides matching TRBD1. The germline V gene has CDR1 LNHNV and CDR2 YYDKDF (reference sequence). The V gene end was trimmed by 3 bases and the J gene end by 1 base; junction bases not matched to a gene: 8. The CDR3 runs 17 residues. For the CDR3, the DNA is TGTGCCACCAGCAGGATCCAGGGGGCGCCGAGCAATCAGCCCCAGCATTTT. Its protein is CATSRIQGAPSNQPQHF.

This clonotype was found many times. This chain connects TRBV20-1 to TRBJ2-5; tentatively, D is TRBD1 (5 bases). Trimming shortened V by 5 bases and J by 2 bases, and 12 bases separated the two germline ends. In germline, CDR1 is DFQATT, CDR2 SNEGSKA (reference sequence). The CDR3 has 13 residues. The DNA of the CDR3 is TGCAGTGCTGTTTCACAGGATCAAGAGACCCAGTACTTC. Protein sequence: CSAVSQDQETQYF.

This chain links TRBV5-1 with TRBJ2-7; no clear D. The CDR3 has 15 residues. Trimming took 0 bases from V and 8 from J, leaving 18 bases between them. CDR1 and CDR2 (germline): SGHRS, YFSETQ. As DNA, the CDR3 is TGCGCCAGCAGCTTGGCCGATCTACTCCCTTTGAAGCAGTACTTC. Protein product: CASSLADLLPLKQYF.